These T cell receptor beta chains were read from a single sample in a study of blood T cell repertoires in COVID-19. The table came from immunoSEQ multiplex PCR; TCRdb's copy has only in-frame clones and leaves some out. The data contain 85,000 to 100,000 clones, roughly 83% of them singletons. Sequences were obtained from peripheral blood. The receptors originated from a woman aged 55-75 years with acute or convalescent COVID-19. The conserved cysteine and the conserved F or W are not part of the CDR3 here. The D gene is left open where the match is weak.

J: TRBJ2-5; D: .; V: TRBV2; CDR3: ASSRGGGKETQY
J: TRBJ2-5; D: .; V: TRBV20-1; CDR3: SASNRETQY
J: TRBJ2-3; D: .; V: TRBV6-5; CDR3: ASSIGQNTDTQY
J: TRBJ1-3; D: .; V: TRBV9; CDR3: ASSVDAGGNTIY
J: TRBJ1-2; D: .; V: TRBV12-3/TRBV12-4; CDR3: ASSLRGLRGYT
J: TRBJ1-2; D: TRBD1; V: TRBV7-2; CDR3: ASSQGRQGDRANYGYT
J: TRBJ2-2; D: .; V: TRBV12-5; CDR3: ASGLDQAGELF
J: TRBJ2-7; D: .; V: TRBV3-1/TRBV3-2; CDR3: ASSQDYGEQY
J: TRBJ2-5; D: .; V: TRBV13; CDR3: ASSLGSAGQYQETQY
J: TRBJ1-1; D: .; V: TRBV6-5; CDR3: ATGRSDTEAF
J: TRBJ1-6; D: .; V: TRBV5-1; CDR3: ASSLGAGQNSPLH
J: TRBJ1-4; D: TRBD1; V: TRBV7-2; CDR3: ASSFTGVGEKLF
J: TRBJ1-5; D: TRBD1; V: TRBV2; CDR3: ASHDRGNQPQH
J: TRBJ2-3; D: .; V: TRBV7-3; CDR3: ASSIRLDGTDTQY
J: TRBJ1-1; D: TRBD1; V: TRBV11-1; CDR3: ASSPGTVIEAF
J: TRBJ2-3; D: .; V: TRBV18; CDR3: ASSPSVSGSDTQY
J: TRBJ2-7; D: TRBD2; V: TRBV4-3; CDR3: ASSRTGGLYEQY
J: TRBJ1-1; D: .; V: TRBV7-9; CDR3: ASSSKAGVTEAF
J: TRBJ1-6; D: .; V: TRBV2; CDR3: ASSENGQGGNSPLH
J: TRBJ2-1; D: TRBD2; V: TRBV11-2; CDR3: ASSSRTSGNNEQF
J: TRBJ1-4; D: .; V: TRBV18; CDR3: ASSPFSSATNEKLF
J: TRBJ1-6; D: .; V: TRBV7-2; CDR3: ASSYSGLALDSPLH
J: TRBJ2-1; D: .; V: TRBV12-5; CDR3: ASGLLAYNEQF
J: TRBJ2-7; D: .; V: TRBV5-1; CDR3: ASSLDYSGTPYEQY
J: TRBJ2-3; D: .; V: TRBV9; CDR3: ASTRDPTDTQY
J: TRBJ1-2; D: TRBD1; V: TRBV11-3; CDR3: ASSLTGVGYT
J: TRBJ2-1; D: TRBD2; V: TRBV30; CDR3: AWMAAGGYNEQF
J: TRBJ1-4; D: TRBD1; V: TRBV28; CDR3: ASRTGGAGEKLF
J: TRBJ1-2; D: .; V: TRBV7-2; CDR3: ASSFLWEGGGGYT
J: TRBJ2-2; D: TRBD2; V: TRBV10-3; CDR3: ATSIASGRTGELF
J: TRBJ2-1; D: TRBD2; V: TRBV5-6; CDR3: ASSNPRGGLGNEQF
J: TRBJ1-6; D: TRBD1; V: TRBV30; CDR3: AWSRNPGTGSSPLH
J: TRBJ1-1; D: .; V: TRBV10-3; CDR3: AISDGQPNTEAF
J: TRBJ2-5; D: .; V: TRBV12-5; CDR3: ASGLVPPRQETQY
J: TRBJ1-5; D: .; V: TRBV12-1; CDR3: ASSLTGVRQPQH
J: TRBJ1-5; D: TRBD1; V: TRBV19; CDR3: ASSIGGGGQPQH
J: TRBJ1-4; D: .; V: TRBV5-1; CDR3: ASSFRGNNEKLF
J: TRBJ2-1; D: TRBD2; V: TRBV6-1; CDR3: ASSEAAGGTNEQF
J: TRBJ2-7; D: .; V: TRBV28; CDR3: ASSLSQTYEQY
J: TRBJ2-3; D: TRBD2; V: TRBV7-3; CDR3: ASSPGWRGSTDTQY